The next 18 T cell receptor beta chains were all read from a single sample in a study of T cell repertoires in ileal Crohn's disease. The table came from immunoSEQ multiplex PCR; TCRdb's copy has only in-frame clones and leaves some out. In the table there are under 35,000 clones, around three quarters of which are singletons. Sequencing was done on a sample of ileal tissue. These receptors all come from an adult with Crohn's disease.

This chain links TRBV29-1 with TRBJ2-5, with D possibly TRBD1 on 5 matching bases. The better agreement between TRBJ2-7 and the DNA end casts doubt on the J call. This CDR3 contains 13 residues. Germline CDR1 and CDR2: SQVTM and ANQGSEA. This CDR3 reads CSVGGLSSYEQYF. The CDR3 DNA is TGCAGCGTTGGGGGCCTGAGCTCCTACGAGCAGTACTTC.

The chain has TRBV6-5 and TRBJ1-1; 7 bases are shared with TRBD1. The CDR3 length is 11 residues. Losses at the gene ends were 5 bases for V and 9 bases for J; bases not matched to a gene: 3. Germline CDR1 and CDR2: MNHEY and SVGAGI. DNA of the CDR3: TGTGCCAGCAGTGTAGGGGGCAAAGCTTTCTTT. It translates to CASSVGGKAFF.

V usage is TRBV2 and J usage is TRBJ2-1; 12 bases align to TRBD2. CDR1 SNHLY and CDR2 FYNNEI come from the germline V gene. CDR3 length: 14 residues. V dropped 7 bases and J dropped 6; count of bases not matched to a gene: 4. The CDR3 DNA is TGTGCCAGCATGGGACTAGCGGGTGTCAATGAGCAGTTCTTC. This gives the protein CASMGLAGVNEQFF. Filled out from reference TRBV2 and TRBJ2-1, the complete variable domain reads EPEVTQTPSHQVTQMGQEVILRCVPISNHLYFYWYRQILGQKVEFLVSFYNNEISEKSEIFDDQFSVERPDGSNFTLKIRSTKLEDSAMYFCASMGLAGVNEQFFGPGTRLTVL.

The chain combines TRBV9 with TRBJ2-2; 8 nucleotides align to TRBD2. The CDR3 runs 17 residues. The V gene's germline CDR1 is SGDLS and CDR2 YYNGEE. V lost 0 bases and J lost 0; bases outside the gene matches: 4. CDR3 bases: TGTGCCAGCAGCGTAGTCAGCGGGAGTACGAACACCGGGGAGCTGTTTTTT. It is translated as CASSVVSGSTNTGELFF.

The chain recombines TRBV7-3 with TRBJ1-2; D is undetermined. Germline values: CDR1 SGHTA, CDR2 FQGTGA. The V end lost 5 bases, the J end lost 7 bases, and 14 bases lay between the germline ends. The CDR3 sequence is 13 residues long. The CDR3 bases are TGTGCCAGCAGCCCCTTCGTGTCGGGTGGCTACACCTTC. Translating gives CASSPFVSGGYTF.

The rearrangement joins TRBV7-6 to TRBJ2-7; 10 bases are a match to TRBD1. The V gene end was trimmed by 2 bases and the J gene end by 2 bases; junction bases not matched to a gene: 6. This CDR3 comprises 16 residues. CDR1 is SGHVS, CDR2 FNYEAQ, per germline. The CDR3 is CASSLTPGTGAYEQYF. The DNA for the CDR3 is TGTGCCAGCAGCTTAACCCCCGGGACAGGGGCCTACGAGCAGTACTTC.

The chain uses TRBV7-9 and TRBJ2-5; a weak D match, TRBD2 (7 bases). V was pared by 5 bases and J by 2 bases, with 15 bases between. The CDR3 consists of 15 residues. The V gene's germline CDR1 is SEHNR and CDR2 FQNEAQ (reference sequence). CDR3 coding DNA: TGTGCCAGCAGCAGGTTCGGGGGGCTGCAAGAGACCCAGTACTTC. This gives the protein CASSRFGGLQETQYF.

V is TRBV27 and J is TRBJ2-3; TRBD2 might be the D (5 bases). The CDR3 has 15 residues. V lost 5 bases, J lost 6 bases, and 18 bases lay in between. Germline V CDR1 and CDR2: MNHEY, SMNVEV (reference sequence). Written as DNA, the CDR3 is TGTGCCAGCAGTCCCCGCGGAGGTGGTTTGGATACGCAGTATTTT. It encodes CASSPRGGGLDTQYF.

Only one count was recorded for this clone. The V call is TRBV25-1, the J call TRBJ1-6; 7 nucleotides agree with TRBD1. Trimming removed 7 bases from V and 7 bases from J; junction bases left unmatched: 7. This CDR3 is built from 14 residues. The germline CDR1 and CDR2 sequences are MGHDK and SYGVNS. DNA for the CDR3: TGTGCCAGCACACAGGGGCTGGGGAATTCACCCCTCCACTTT. This encodes CASTQGLGNSPLHF.

The V gene is TRBV29-1, the J gene TRBJ2-1; possibly TRBD2 for D (5 bases). CDR3 size: 14 residues. Germline values: CDR1 SQVTM, CDR2 ANQGSEA. V was clipped by 4 bases and J by 4 bases, with 14 bases between them. CDR3 protein: CSVVDTSGYNEQFF. CDR3 bases: TGCAGCGTTGTCGACACAAGCGGATACAATGAGCAGTTCTTC.

The rearrangement uses TRBV30 and TRBJ2-5, with 8 bases identical to TRBD2. Germline values: CDR1 GTSNPN, CDR2 SVGIG (reference sequence). The CDR3 is 14 amino acids. Germline trimming cut 3 bases from V and 3 bases from J; bases unmatched to any gene: 6. Written as DNA, the CDR3 is TGTGCCTGGAGATTAGCGGGAATCGAAGAGACCCAGTACTTC. Its protein product is CAWRLAGIEETQYF.

The chain carries TRBV18 and TRBJ2-1, with D hard to call. The CDR3 has 15 residues. Trimming pared 5 bases from V and 0 bases from J, leaving 11 bases between. Germline assignment: CDR1 KGHSH and CDR2 LQKENI. Here the CDR3 DNA reads TGTGCCAGCTCAAATAGCCCCGGCTCCTACAATGAGCAGTTCTTC. Its translation is CASSNSPGSYNEQFF.

The chain couples TRBV7-8 to TRBJ1-1; 9 bases are shared with TRBD1. The CDR3 loop spans 16 amino acids. The germline V gene encodes CDR1 SGHVS and CDR2 FQNEAQ. V trimming: 2 bases; J trimming: 1 base; junction bases outside the gene matches: 5. This CDR3 reads CASSLNRGPGNTEAFF. DNA for the CDR3: TGTGCCAGCAGCTTAAACAGGGGGCCGGGGAACACTGAAGCTTTCTTT.

This chain links TRBV19 with TRBJ2-7, with 9 bases lining up with TRBD1. V lost 4 bases and J lost 7; bases outside the gene matches: 8. Per the germline V gene, CDR1 is LNHDA and CDR2 is SQIVND (reference sequence). The CDR3 runs to 14 residues. CDR3 protein: CASSTPGQGREQYF. CDR3 sequence (DNA): TGTGCCAGTAGTACCCCGGGACAGGGTCGGGAGCAGTACTTC.

The chain employs TRBV4-1 and TRBJ2-4; 10 bases match TRBD2. CDR1 is MGHRA, CDR2 YSYEKL, per germline. With V trimmed by 4 bases and J by 8 bases, 11 bases remained unmatched. The CDR3 loop spans 16 amino acids. The CDR3 nucleotides are TGCGCCAGCAGCCCGAGGGGGAGCGGGGGGGCTGACATTCAGTACTTC. Protein: CASSPRGSGGADIQYF.

The rearrangement links TRBV18 to TRBJ1-1; weak D call: TRBD1 (6 bases). Germline CDR1 reads KGHSH; CDR2 reads LQKENI. Deletions cut 5 bases from V and 3 bases from J, with 10 bases between. CDR3 length: 13 residues. The chain's CDR3 is CASSYRVDTEAFF. The CDR3 DNA sequence: TGTGCCAGCTCATACAGGGTGGACACTGAAGCTTTCTTT.

The chain carries TRBV5-1 and TRBJ2-4, with a weak D call TRBD1 (6 bases). The CDR3 sequence is 16 residues long. Germline V gives CDR1 SGHRS, CDR2 YFSETQ. Deletions cut 7 bases from V and 0 bases from J, with 17 bases between. The CDR3 DNA sequence: TGCGCCAGCTCCTACAGGGCCGACCTAGCCAAAAACATTCAGTACTTC. It yields the protein CASSYRADLAKNIQYF.

The V and J genes are TRBV7-6 and TRBJ2-1; D not resolved. The CDR3 length is 11 residues. The V and J ends lost 4 bases and 9 bases respectively, with 7 bases between them. Germline CDR1 and CDR2: SGHVS and FNYEAQ. The CDR3 region has the DNA TGTGCCAGCAGCTCCACCAGTGAGCAGTTCTTC. Its translation: CASSSTSEQFF.